By share, the clone carrying this T cell receptor beta chain counts as large. The record originates from a study of blood T cell repertoires in COVID-19. Germline lookup yields CDR1 MDHEN and CDR2 SYDVKM. CDR3 length: 16 residues. After removal of 3 bases from V and 5 bases from J, the junction contained 13 bases not matched to a gene. As handled by the study authors: Researchers report that nucleated cell counts were estimated from reference gene primer amplification. Clones were read by immunoSEQ multiplex PCR, and TCRdb kept only the in-frame ones, dropping some. That table supplies the V and J calls and clone size; D and trimming were determined from the DNA. This table holds 28,000 or so clones, about 90% found once.

This chain connects TRBV28 to TRBJ2-7; 7 nucleotides match TRBD2. The source of this sequence is a woman between 50 and 59 years old with active COVID-19. Sequencing used peripheral blood. The CDR3 is CASSFPTAGRRDEQYF. DNA of the CDR3: TGTGCCAGCAGTTTCCCGACAGCGGGAAGGCGTGACGAGCAGTACTTC.